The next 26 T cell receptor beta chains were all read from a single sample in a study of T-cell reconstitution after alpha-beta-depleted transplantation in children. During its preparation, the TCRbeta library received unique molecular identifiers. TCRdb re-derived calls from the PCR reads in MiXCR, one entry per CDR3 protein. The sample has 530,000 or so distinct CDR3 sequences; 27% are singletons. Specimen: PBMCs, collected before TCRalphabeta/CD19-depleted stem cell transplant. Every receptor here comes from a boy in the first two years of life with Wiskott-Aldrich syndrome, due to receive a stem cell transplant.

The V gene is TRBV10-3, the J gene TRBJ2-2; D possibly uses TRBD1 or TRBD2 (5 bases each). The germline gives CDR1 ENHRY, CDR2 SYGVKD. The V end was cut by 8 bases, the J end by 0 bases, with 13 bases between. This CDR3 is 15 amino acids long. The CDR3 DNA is TGTGCCATCGGGCCCGGGACCACGAACACCGGGGAGCTGTTTTTT. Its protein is CAIGPGTTNTGELFF.

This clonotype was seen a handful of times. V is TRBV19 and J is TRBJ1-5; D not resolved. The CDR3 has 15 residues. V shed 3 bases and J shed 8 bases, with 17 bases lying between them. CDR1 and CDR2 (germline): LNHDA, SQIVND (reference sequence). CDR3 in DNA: TGTGCCAGTAGTATTGATCGCCAGTTCTTTGAGCCCCAGCATTTT. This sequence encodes CASSIDRQFFEPQHF.

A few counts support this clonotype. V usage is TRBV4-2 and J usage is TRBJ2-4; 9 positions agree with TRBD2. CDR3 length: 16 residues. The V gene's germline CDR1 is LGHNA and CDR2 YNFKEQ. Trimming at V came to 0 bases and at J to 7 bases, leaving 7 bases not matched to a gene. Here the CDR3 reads CASSQDRVAGDNIQYF. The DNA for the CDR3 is TGTGCCAGCAGCCAAGATCGGGTAGCGGGAGATAACATTCAGTACTTC.

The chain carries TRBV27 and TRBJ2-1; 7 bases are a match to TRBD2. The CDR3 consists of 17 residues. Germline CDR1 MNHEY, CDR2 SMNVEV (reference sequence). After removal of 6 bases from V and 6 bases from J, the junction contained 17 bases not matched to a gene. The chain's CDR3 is CASSKGKGGPSGNEQFF. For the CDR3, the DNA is TGTGCCAGCAGCAAGGGCAAGGGAGGGCCAAGCGGCAATGAGCAGTTCTTC.

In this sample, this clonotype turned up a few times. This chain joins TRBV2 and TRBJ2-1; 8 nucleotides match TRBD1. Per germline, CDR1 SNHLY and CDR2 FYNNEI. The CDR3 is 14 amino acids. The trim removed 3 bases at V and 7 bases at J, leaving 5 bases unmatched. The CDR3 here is CASSDRTGLNEQFF. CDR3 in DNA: TGTGCCAGCAGTGACCGGACAGGGTTGAATGAGCAGTTCTTC. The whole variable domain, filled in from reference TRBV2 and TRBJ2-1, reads EPEVTQTPSHQVTQMGQEVILRCVPISNHLYFYWYRQILGQKVEFLVSFYNNEISEKSEIFDDQFSVERPDGSNFTLKIRSTKLEDSAMYFCASSDRTGLNEQFFGPGTRLTVL.

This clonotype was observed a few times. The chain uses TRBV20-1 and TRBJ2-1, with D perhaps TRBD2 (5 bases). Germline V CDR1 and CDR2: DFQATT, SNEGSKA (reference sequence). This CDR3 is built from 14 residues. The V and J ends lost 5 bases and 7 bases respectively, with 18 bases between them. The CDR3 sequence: CSADYVVARNEQFF. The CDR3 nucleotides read TGCAGTGCTGACTATGTGGTAGCACGGAATGAGCAGTTCTTC.

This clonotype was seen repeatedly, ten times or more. CDR3 amino acids: CASSLQGQGPYEQYF. The CDR3, as DNA: TGCGCCAGCAGCTTACAAGGACAGGGACCCTACGAGCAGTACTTC. This sequence joins TRBV5-1 and TRBJ2-7; TRBD1 aligns across 8 bases. Trimming removed 2 bases from V and 2 bases from J; junction bases left unmatched: 6. The germline V gene has CDR1 SGHRS and CDR2 YFSETQ. The CDR3 contains 15 residues.

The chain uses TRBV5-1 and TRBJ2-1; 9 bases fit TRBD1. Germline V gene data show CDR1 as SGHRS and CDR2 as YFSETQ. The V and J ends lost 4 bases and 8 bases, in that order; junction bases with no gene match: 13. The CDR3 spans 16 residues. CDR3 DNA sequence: TGCGCCAGCAGCCTAACCGGGACAGGGTCGGCATATGAGCAGTTCTTC. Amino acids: CASSLTGTGSAYEQFF.

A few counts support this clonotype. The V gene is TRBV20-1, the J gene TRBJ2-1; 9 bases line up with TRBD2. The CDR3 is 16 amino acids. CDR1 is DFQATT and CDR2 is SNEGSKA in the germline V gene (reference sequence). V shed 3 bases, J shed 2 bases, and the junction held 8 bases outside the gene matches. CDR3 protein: CSASFLAGPAYNEQFF. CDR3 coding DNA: TGCAGTGCTAGCTTTCTAGCGGGACCCGCCTACAATGAGCAGTTCTTC.

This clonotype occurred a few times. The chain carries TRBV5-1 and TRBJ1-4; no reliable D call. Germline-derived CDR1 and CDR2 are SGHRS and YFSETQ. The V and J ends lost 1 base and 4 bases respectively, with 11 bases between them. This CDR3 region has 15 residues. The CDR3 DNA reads TGCGCCAGCAGCTTGAGCGGATCCCGTAATGAAAAACTGTTTTTT. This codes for CASSLSGSRNEKLFF.

The CDR3 sequence is CASSPKTGTGNTYEQYF. CDR3 coding DNA: TGCGCCAGCAGCCCAAAAACCGGGACAGGGAATACCTACGAGCAGTACTTC. V usage is TRBV5-1 and J usage is TRBJ2-7, with 9 bases that match TRBD1. The CDR3 length is 17 residues. The V gene's germline CDR1 is SGHRS and CDR2 YFSETQ. The V segment lost 4 bases and the J segment 2 bases; nucleotides outside the gene matches: 13.

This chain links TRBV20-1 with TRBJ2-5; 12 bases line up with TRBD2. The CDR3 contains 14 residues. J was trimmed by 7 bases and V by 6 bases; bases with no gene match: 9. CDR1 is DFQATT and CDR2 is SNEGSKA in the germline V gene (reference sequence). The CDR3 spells CSARTSGNMRTQYF. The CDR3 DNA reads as TGCAGTGCGAGGACTAGCGGGAACATGCGGACCCAGTACTTC.

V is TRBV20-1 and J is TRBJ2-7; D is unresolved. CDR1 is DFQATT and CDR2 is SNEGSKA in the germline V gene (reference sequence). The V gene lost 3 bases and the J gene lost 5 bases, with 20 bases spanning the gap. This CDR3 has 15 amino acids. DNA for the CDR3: TGCAGTGCTAGTGCGGCGGCGAATCCGATCGACGAGCAGTACTTC. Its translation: CSASAAANPIDEQYF.

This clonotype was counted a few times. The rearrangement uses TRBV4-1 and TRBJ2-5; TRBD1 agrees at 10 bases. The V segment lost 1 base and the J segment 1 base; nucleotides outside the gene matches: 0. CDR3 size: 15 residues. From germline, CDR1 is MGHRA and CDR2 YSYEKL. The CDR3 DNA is TGCGCCAGCAGCCAAGGGACAGGGGGCCAAGAGACCCAGTACTTC. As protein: CASSQGTGGQETQYF.

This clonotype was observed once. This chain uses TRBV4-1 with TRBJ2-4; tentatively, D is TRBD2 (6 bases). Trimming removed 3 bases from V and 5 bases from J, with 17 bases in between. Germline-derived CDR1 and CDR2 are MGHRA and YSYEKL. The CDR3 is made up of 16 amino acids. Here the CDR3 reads CASSHPPGEYQNIQYF. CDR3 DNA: TGCGCCAGCAGCCATCCCCCGGGGGAGTATCAAAACATTCAGTACTTC.

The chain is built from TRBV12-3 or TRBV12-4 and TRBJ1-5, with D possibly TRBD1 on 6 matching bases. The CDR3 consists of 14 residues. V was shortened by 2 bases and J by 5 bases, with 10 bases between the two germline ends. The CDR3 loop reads CASSLQGRDQPQHF. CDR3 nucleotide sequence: TGTGCCAGCAGTTTACAGGGGAGGGATCAGCCCCAGCATTTT.

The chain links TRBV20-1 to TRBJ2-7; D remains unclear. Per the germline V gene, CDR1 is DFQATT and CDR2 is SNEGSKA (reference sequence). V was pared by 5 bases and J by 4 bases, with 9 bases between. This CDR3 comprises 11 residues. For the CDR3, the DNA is TGCAGTGCTCGGACGGAATACGAGCAGTACTTC. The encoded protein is CSARTEYEQYF.

The CDR3 region has the DNA TGCGCCAGCAGCAATTGGCAACAGGGGAGCTATGGCTACACCTTC. It is translated as CASSNWQQGSYGYTF. The rearrangement uses TRBV5-1 and TRBJ1-2, with 7 bases matching TRBD1. V dropped 4 bases and J dropped 4; count of bases not matched to a gene: 10. Germline V lookup: CDR1 SGHRS, CDR2 YFSETQ. The CDR3 has 15 residues. Using reference TRBV5-1 and TRBJ1-2 for the parts outside the CDR3, the full variable domain is KAGVTQTPRYLIKTRGQQVTLSCSPISGHRSVSWYQQTPGQGLQFLFEYFSETQRNKGNFPGRFSGRQFSNSRSEMNVSTLELGDSALYLCASSNWQQGSYGYTFGSGTRLTVV.

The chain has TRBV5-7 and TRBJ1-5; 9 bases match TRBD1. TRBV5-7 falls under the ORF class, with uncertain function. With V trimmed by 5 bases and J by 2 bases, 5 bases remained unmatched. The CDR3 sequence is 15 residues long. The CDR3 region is CASRGGDRGNQPQHF. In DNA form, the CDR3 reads TGTGCCAGCAGGGGGGGGGACAGGGGCAATCAGCCCCAGCATTTT.

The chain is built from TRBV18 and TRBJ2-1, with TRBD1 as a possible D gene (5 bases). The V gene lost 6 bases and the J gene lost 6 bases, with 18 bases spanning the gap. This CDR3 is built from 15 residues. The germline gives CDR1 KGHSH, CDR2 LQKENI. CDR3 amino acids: CASSFGQMGLNEQFF. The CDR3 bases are TGTGCCAGCTCTTTCGGTCAAATGGGGCTCAATGAGCAGTTCTTC.

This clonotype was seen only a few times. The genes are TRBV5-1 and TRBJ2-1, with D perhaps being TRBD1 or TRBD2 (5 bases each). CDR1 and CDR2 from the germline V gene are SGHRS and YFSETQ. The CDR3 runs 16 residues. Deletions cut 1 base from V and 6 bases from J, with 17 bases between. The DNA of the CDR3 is TGCGCCAGCAGCTTGCAGACTTCAAATGGGGGCAATGAGCAGTTCTTC. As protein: CASSLQTSNGGNEQFF. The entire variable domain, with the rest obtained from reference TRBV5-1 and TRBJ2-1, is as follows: KAGVTQTPRYLIKTRGQQVTLSCSPISGHRSVSWYQQTPGQGLQFLFEYFSETQRNKGNFPGRFSGRQFSNSRSEMNVSTLELGDSALYLCASSLQTSNGGNEQFFGPGTRLTVL.

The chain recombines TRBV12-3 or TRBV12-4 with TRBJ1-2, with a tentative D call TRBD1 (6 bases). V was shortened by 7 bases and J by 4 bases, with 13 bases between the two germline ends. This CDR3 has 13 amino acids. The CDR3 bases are TGTGCCAGCACCAAGAGACAGGCCTATGGCTACACCTTC. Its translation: CASTKRQAYGYTF.

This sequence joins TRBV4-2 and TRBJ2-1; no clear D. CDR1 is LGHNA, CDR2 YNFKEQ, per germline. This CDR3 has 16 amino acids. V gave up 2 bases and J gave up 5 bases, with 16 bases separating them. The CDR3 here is CASSQKLGWVNNEQFF. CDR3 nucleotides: TGTGCCAGCAGCCAAAAACTCGGCTGGGTAAACAATGAGCAGTTCTTC.

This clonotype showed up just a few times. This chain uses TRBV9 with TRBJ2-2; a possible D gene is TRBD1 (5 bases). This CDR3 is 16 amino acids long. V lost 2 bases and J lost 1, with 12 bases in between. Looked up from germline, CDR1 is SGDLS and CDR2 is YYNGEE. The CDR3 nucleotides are TGTGCCAGCAGCGTCGTCTCACAGGTGAACACCGGGGAGCTGTTTTTT. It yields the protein CASSVVSQVNTGELFF. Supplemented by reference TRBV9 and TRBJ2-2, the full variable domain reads DSGVTQTPKHLITATGQRVTLRCSPRSGDLSVYWYQQSLDQGLQFLIQYYNGEERAKGNILERFSAQQFPDLHSELNLSSLELGDSALYFCASSVVSQVNTGELFFGEGSRLTVL.

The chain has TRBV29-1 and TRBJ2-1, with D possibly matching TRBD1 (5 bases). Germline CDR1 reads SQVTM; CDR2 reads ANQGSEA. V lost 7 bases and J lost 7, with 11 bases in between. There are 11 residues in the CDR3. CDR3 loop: CSAKGVNEQFF. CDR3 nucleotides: TGCAGCGCCAAAGGGGTAAATGAGCAGTTCTTC.

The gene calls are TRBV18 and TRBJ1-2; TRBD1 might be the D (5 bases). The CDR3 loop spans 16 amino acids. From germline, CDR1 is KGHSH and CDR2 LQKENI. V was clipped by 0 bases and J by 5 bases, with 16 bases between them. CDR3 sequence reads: CASSPPQGGRSYGYTF. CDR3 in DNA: TGTGCCAGCTCACCACCGCAGGGCGGTCGGAGTTATGGCTACACCTTC. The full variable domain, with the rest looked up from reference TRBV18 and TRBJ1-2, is NAGVMQNPRHLVRRRGQEARLRCSPMKGHSHVYWYRQLPEEGLKFMVYLQKENIIDESGMPKERFSAEFPKEGPSILRIQQVVRGDSAAYFCASSPPQGGRSYGYTFGSGTRLTVV.